This T cell receptor beta chain was observed in a study of response to subunit inactivated influenza vaccine. Study outcomes and limitations: Each seasonal influenza vaccination recruits few new T cells, the authors suggested.

The V gene end was trimmed by 6 bases and the J gene end by 2 bases; junction bases not matched to a gene: 6. CDR3 size: 15 residues. The sample holds a few counts of this clonotype. What it binds is unknown. TCRdb independently ran MiXCR on the RT-PCR reads; one entry per CDR3 protein. The data hold about 780,000 distinct CDR3 sequences, with approximately 17% observed a single time. The TCR originated in a man aged 50 or older who received an inactivated influenza vaccine. Specimen: PBMCs from blood, collected more than 4 days after vaccination. The rearrangement uses TRBV12-3 or TRBV12-4 and TRBJ2-7, with 11 bases fitting TRBD2. The CDR3 DNA is TGTGCCAGCAGCTCGACTAGCGGGGTCCCCTACGAGCAGTACTTC. It yields the protein CASSSTSGVPYEQYF.